This TCR beta chain was sequenced in a study of early T cells in non-severe SARS-CoV-2 infection. On the study more broadly: Bulk RNA from unsorted whole blood was sequenced; chains were unpaired. The study's findings and limits: VDJdb matches were skewed toward anti-spike CD8 T cell responses.

Attached unique molecular identifiers marked individual cDNA molecules. TCRdb called the 5' RACE reads again in MiXCR, with one record for every CDR3 protein. This table holds about 48,000 distinct CDR3 sequences, about 9.2% found once. In its sample, this clonotype was seen a few times. Antigen unknown. V lost 4 bases, J lost 3 bases, and 9 bases lay in between. Looked up from germline, CDR1 is SQVTM and CDR2 is ANQGSEA. There are 12 residues in the CDR3. The V and J genes are TRBV29-1 and TRBJ1-2; D not certain. The source material was whole blood. This TCR came from an adult who was a healthcare worker with PCR-confirmed SARS-CoV-2 infection or an uninfected control (not recorded which). CDR3 sequence (DNA): TGCAGCGTTGTAAGGCATGACTATGGCTACACCTTC. This codes for CSVVRHDYGYTF.